Sequencing of this T cell receptor (beta chain) was carried out in a study of T cells after yellow fever vaccination. Germline loops: CDR1 SGDLS, CDR2 YYNGEE. V dropped 0 bases and J dropped 9 bases, with 12 bases sitting between them. This CDR3 is 13 amino acids long. Notes on the study in general: Though weaker, the secondary response peaked faster, on day 5 versus 15. Abundant bulk-derived clonotypes could contaminate FACS-sorted repertoires. Most clones from primary vaccination resurfaced after the booster (around 97% CD4, approximately 88% CD8).

Of note for this clonotype: Its cognate antigen is unknown.

Production of TCR cDNA was by 5'RACE template switching, which also added a universal primer site and UMIs. One entry per CDR3 protein, called by TCRdb with MiXCR from the 5' RACE reads. This table has more than 300,000 distinct CDR3 sequences, around 10% appearing once. The sequence derives from a man aged 18 to 30 who received the YFV17D yellow fever vaccine. This specimen was CD4+ T cells sorted from PBMCs, taken 45 days after the yellow fever booster vaccination. The chain links TRBV9 to TRBJ2-5; no firm D call. This CDR3 is CASSVGPLEAQYF. DNA of the CDR3: TGTGCCAGCAGCGTAGGGCCACTTGAGGCCCAGTACTTC.